Presented here are 16 T cell receptor beta chains from one specimen sequenced in a study of CD8 T cells in Susac syndrome. The authors reverse transcribed roughly 0.5 to 1 ug RNA with random hexamers. TCRdb re-analysed the immunoSEQ multiplex PCR reads in MiXCR, keeping a single row per CDR3 protein. Of almost 450,000 distinct CDR3 sequences listed, more than 80% are singletons. The sequencing input was CD8+ T cells from PBMCs. Every receptor here comes from a human donor with multiple sclerosis.

The rearrangement joins TRBV7-9 to TRBJ2-1; D gene unclear. The CDR3 spans 12 residues. Germline values: CDR1 SEHNR, CDR2 FQNEAQ (reference sequence). Trimming cost V 5 bases and J 5 bases, with 7 bases left between them. CDR3 in amino acids: CASSISDNEQFF. In DNA, the CDR3 is TGTGCCAGCAGCATTAGTGACAATGAGCAGTTCTTC.

This chain links TRBV29-1 with TRBJ2-1; 8 positions agree with TRBD1. The V and J ends lost 0 bases and 6 bases, in that order; junction bases with no gene match: 7. The CDR3 spans 15 residues. Per the germline V gene, CDR1 is SQVTM and CDR2 is ANQGSEA. Written as DNA, the CDR3 is TGCAGCGTTGAAGATCTAAGACAGGGGCGCAATGAGCAGTTCTTC. As protein: CSVEDLRQGRNEQFF.

The chain couples TRBV19 to TRBJ2-7, with D uncertain. V lost 1 base and J 2 bases, leaving 9 bases between the germline ends. Germline-derived CDR1 and CDR2 are LNHDA and SQIVND (reference sequence). This CDR3 spans 14 amino acids. CDR3: CASSIGGSTYEQYF. The CDR3 nucleotides are TGTGCCAGTAGTATAGGTGGCTCGACCTACGAGCAGTACTTC.

This chain uses TRBV20-1 with TRBJ2-7; TRBD1 is a possible D gene (6 bases). The CDR3 sequence is 13 residues long. V was shortened by 2 bases and J by 1 base, with 9 bases between the two germline ends. Germline V gene sequence: CDR1 DFQATT, CDR2 SNEGSKA (reference sequence). Written as DNA, the CDR3 is TGCAGTGCTAGATTACAGGGATCCTACGAGCAGTACTTC. Translating gives CSARLQGSYEQYF.

The chain couples TRBV5-1 to TRBJ2-3, with D perhaps matching TRBD2 (5 bases). V was shortened by 4 bases and J by 4 bases, with 16 bases between the two germline ends. CDR1 is SGHRS, CDR2 YFSETQ, per germline. The CDR3 length is 15 residues. The CDR3 sequence: CASSVGEGDADTQYF. CDR3 nucleotide sequence: TGCGCCAGCAGCGTAGGTGAGGGTGACGCAGATACGCAGTATTTT.

This clonotype was counted between two and nine times. The V and J genes are TRBV6-1 and TRBJ2-7, with D possibly being TRBD2 (6 bases). The V end was cut by 2 bases, the J end by 2 bases, with 16 bases between. CDR1 is MNHNS and CDR2 is SASEGT in the germline V gene. The CDR3 consists of 16 residues. This CDR3 reads CASSELAGQKAYEQYF. The CDR3 bases are TGTGCCAGCAGTGAACTTGCGGGGCAGAAGGCCTACGAGCAGTACTTC.

The V call is TRBV7-9, the J call TRBJ1-5, with D possibly TRBD1 on 5 matching bases. V was trimmed by 6 bases and J by 2 bases, leaving 17 bases between them. The CDR3 contains 16 residues. Per the germline V gene, CDR1 is SEHNR and CDR2 is FQNEAQ (reference sequence). This CDR3 reads CASSPGASQGNQPQHF. The CDR3 DNA is TGTGCCAGCAGTCCCGGGGCGAGCCAGGGCAATCAGCCCCAGCATTTT. Filled out from reference TRBV7-9 and TRBJ1-5, the complete variable domain reads DTGVSQNPRHKITKRGQNVTFRCDPISEHNRLYWYRQTLGQGPEFLTYFQNEAQLEKSRLLSDRFSAERPKGSFSTLEIQRTEQGDSAMYLCASSPGASQGNQPQHFGDGTRLSIL.

The chain combines TRBV30 with TRBJ1-1; D gene unclear. Germline-derived CDR1 and CDR2 are GTSNPN and SVGIG (reference sequence). The V end lost 0 bases, the J end lost 6 bases, and 5 bases lay between the germline ends. The CDR3 covers 11 residues. CDR3 sequence (DNA): TGTGCCTGGAGTGTAGACGCTGAAGCTTTCTTT. The encoded protein is CAWSVDAEAFF.

This clonotype was counted only a few times. The chain couples TRBV5-1 to TRBJ2-1; no firm D call. The germline V gene encodes CDR1 SGHRS and CDR2 YFSETQ. This CDR3 has 14 residues. Trimming stripped 0 bases from V and 6 bases from J, with 10 bases between. The chain's CDR3 is CASSLEWGSNEQFF. The CDR3 DNA reads as TGCGCCAGCAGCTTGGAGTGGGGATCCAATGAGCAGTTCTTC. Complete variable domain (other parts from reference TRBV5-1 and TRBJ2-1): KAGVTQTPRYLIKTRGQQVTLSCSPISGHRSVSWYQQTPGQGLQFLFEYFSETQRNKGNFPGRFSGRQFSNSRSEMNVSTLELGDSALYLCASSLEWGSNEQFFGPGTRLTVL.

This CDR3 reads CASLSSYNEQFF. The CDR3 DNA reads TGTGCCAGCTTGAGCTCCTACAATGAGCAGTTCTTC. V usage is TRBV28 and J usage is TRBJ2-1, with D unresolved. Germline V gene sequence: CDR1 MDHEN, CDR2 SYDVKM. CDR3 length: 12 residues. V gave up 8 bases and J gave up 0 bases, with 5 bases separating them.

The chain uses TRBV6-1 and TRBJ1-1; D is unclear. Between the trimmed V and J ends, which lost 5 bases and 6 bases, there was a span of 10 bases. This CDR3 spans 12 amino acids. Germline values: CDR1 MNHNS, CDR2 SASEGT. The CDR3 nucleotides read TGTGCCAGCAGTTCCGCGGGAGCTGAAGCTTTCTTT. Residues: CASSSAGAEAFF.

The chain couples TRBV12-3 or TRBV12-4 to TRBJ1-4; D is undetermined. The CDR3 has 13 amino acids. The V end lost 8 bases, the J end lost 4 bases, and 11 bases lay between the germline ends. CDR3 coding DNA: TGTGCCAGCGGTCTATTCGTTAATGAAAAACTGTTTTTT. It is translated as CASGLFVNEKLFF.

This rearrangement joins TRBV7-9 to TRBJ2-1; TRBD1 or TRBD2 may be the D gene (5 bases each). The V and J ends lost 4 bases and 0 bases respectively, with 13 bases between them. Germline V gives CDR1 SEHNR, CDR2 FQNEAQ (reference sequence). This CDR3 contains 16 residues. CDR3 DNA sequence: TGTGCCAGCAGCTGGACCGGGACGCTCTCCTACAATGAGCAGTTCTTC. Amino acids: CASSWTGTLSYNEQFF.

The rearrangement uses TRBV12-3 or TRBV12-4 and TRBJ2-7, with a tentative D call TRBD1 (5 bases). V was pared by 3 bases and J by 4 bases, with 13 bases between. The CDR3 length is 14 residues. CDR3 loop: CASSFGPGAYEQYF. CDR3 sequence (DNA): TGTGCCAGCAGTTTCGGCCCTGGGGCTTACGAGCAGTACTTC.

The J gene is TRBJ2-3, the V gene TRBV6-5; no reliable D call. Trimming left V 0 bases short and J 0 bases short, with 7 bases between. CDR3 length: 15 amino acids. Germline V CDR1 and CDR2: MNHEY, SVGAGI. This chain's CDR3 is CASSYSKPSTDTQYF. Here the CDR3 DNA reads TGTGCCAGCAGTTACTCGAAGCCTAGCACAGATACGCAGTATTTT.

The chain couples TRBV6-5 to TRBJ1-5; D remains ambiguous. Trimming shortened V by 0 bases and J by 9 bases, and 12 bases separated the two germline ends. The germline V gene has CDR1 MNHEY and CDR2 SVGAGI. This CDR3 has 14 amino acids. The CDR3 DNA sequence: TGTGCCAGCAGTTACTCGTTTTTAGTGTGGCCCCAGCATTTT. This encodes CASSYSFLVWPQHF.